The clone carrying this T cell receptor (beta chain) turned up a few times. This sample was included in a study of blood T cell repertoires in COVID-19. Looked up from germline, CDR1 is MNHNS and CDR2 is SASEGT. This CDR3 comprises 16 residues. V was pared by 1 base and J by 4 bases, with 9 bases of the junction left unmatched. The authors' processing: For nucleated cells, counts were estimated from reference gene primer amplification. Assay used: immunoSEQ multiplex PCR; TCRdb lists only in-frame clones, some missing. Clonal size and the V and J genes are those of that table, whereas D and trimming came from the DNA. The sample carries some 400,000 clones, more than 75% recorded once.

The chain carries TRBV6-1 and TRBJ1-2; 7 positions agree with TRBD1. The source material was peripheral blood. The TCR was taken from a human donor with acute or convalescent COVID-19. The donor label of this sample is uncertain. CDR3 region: CASSEVGTALIYGYTF. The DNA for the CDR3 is TGTGCCAGCAGTGAAGTTGGGACAGCTCTAATCTATGGCTACACCTTC.